The 14 T cell receptor beta chains below come from one sample, sequenced in a study of response to subunit inactivated influenza vaccine. One entry per CDR3 protein, called by TCRdb with MiXCR from the RT-PCR reads. The sample records roughly 570,000 distinct CDR3 sequences, approximately 13% being singletons. The sample here was PBMCs from blood, taken roughly 46 days after vaccination. The receptors were gathered from a man aged 50 to 60 who received an inactivated influenza vaccine.

This clonotype was counted a few times. CDR3 protein: CASSLGGEDGYTF. CDR3 DNA: TGTGCCAGCAGCTTAGGGGGGGAAGATGGCTACACCTTC. The genes are TRBV7-9 and TRBJ1-2; tentative D call: TRBD1 (5 bases). Trimming left V 1 base short and J 6 bases short, with 9 bases between. CDR3 size: 13 residues. The germline V gene encodes CDR1 SEHNR and CDR2 FQNEAQ (reference sequence).

The table lists this clonotype with a few counts. The chain has TRBV9 and TRBJ2-7, with no clear D. Trimming cost V 0 bases and J 4 bases, with 11 bases left between them. The CDR3 runs 14 residues. The V gene's germline CDR1 is SGDLS and CDR2 YYNGEE. For the CDR3, the DNA is TGTGCCAGCAGCGTAGATTACAGCCGGTACGAGCAGTACTTC. Its protein product is CASSVDYSRYEQYF.

This clonotype was seen only a few times. V gene TRBV2 combines with J gene TRBJ1-1; TRBD1 aligns across 8 bases. V lost 5 bases and J lost 1; bases outside the gene matches: 6. CDR3 length: 15 residues. CDR1 is SNHLY, CDR2 FYNNEI, per germline. The CDR3 reads CASSILQGGNTEAFF. The CDR3 region has the DNA TGTGCCAGCAGTATCTTACAGGGGGGGAACACTGAAGCTTTCTTT.

The chain is built from TRBV28 and TRBJ1-2; no clear D gene. Germline V gene sequence: CDR1 MDHEN, CDR2 SYDVKM. V lost 2 bases and J 5 bases, leaving 6 bases between the germline ends. This CDR3 contains 12 residues. This chain's CDR3 is CASSLNTYGYTF. In DNA, the CDR3 is TGTGCCAGCAGTTTAAACACATATGGCTACACCTTC.

This clonotype was seen only a few times. CDR3 region: CSGRVRTGPGELFF. In DNA, the CDR3 is TGCAGCGGCAGAGTAAGGACAGGCCCCGGGGAGCTGTTTTTT. J is TRBJ2-2 and V is TRBV29-1; 7 nucleotides agree with TRBD1. This CDR3 has 14 amino acids. The V segment lost 7 bases and the J segment 6 bases; nucleotides outside the gene matches: 11. Germline V gene sequence: CDR1 SQVTM, CDR2 ANQGSEA.

The sample holds a few counts of this clonotype. The CDR3 spells CSGDYQETQYF. CDR3 bases: TGCAGTGGGGACTATCAAGAGACCCAGTACTTC. The chain carries TRBV20-1 and TRBJ2-5, with 7 bases lining up with TRBD2. Unmatched junction bases numbered 1, after V lost 7 bases and J lost 2 bases. The germline gives CDR1 DFQATT, CDR2 SNEGSKA (reference sequence). The CDR3 totals 11 residues.

In this sample, this clonotype turned up a few times. The chain couples TRBV9 to TRBJ2-7, with D maybe TRBD1 (6 bases). The CDR3 totals 15 residues. The V end was cut by 4 bases, the J end by 3 bases, with 17 bases between. Germline values: CDR1 SGDLS, CDR2 YYNGEE. Written as DNA, the CDR3 is TGTGCCAGCAGCTCCACCGGGACACCTTTCTACGAGCAGTACTTC. It is translated as CASSSTGTPFYEQYF.

This clonotype was found a few times. V gene TRBV28 combines with J gene TRBJ2-7; 8 bases fit TRBD2. The ends lost 8 bases at V and 3 bases at J; junction bases unmatched: 9. The germline V gene encodes CDR1 MDHEN and CDR2 SYDVKM. The CDR3 has 14 amino acids. This CDR3 is CASGKAGGLYEQYF. The CDR3, as DNA: TGTGCCAGCGGGAAGGCGGGAGGACTCTACGAGCAGTACTTC. The variable domain in full, completed from reference TRBV28 and TRBJ2-7, reads DVKVTQSSRYLVKRTGEKVFLECVQDMDHENMFWYRQDPGLGLRLIYFSYDVKMKEKGDIPEGYSVSREKKERFSLILESASTNQTSMYLCASGKAGGLYEQYFGPGTRLTVT.

V and J are TRBV20-1 and TRBJ2-1, with D unclear. Germline-derived CDR1 and CDR2 are DFQATT and SNEGSKA (reference sequence). The CDR3 spans 13 residues. With 6 bases removed from V and 2 bases from J, the gap between germline ends came to 11 bases. The CDR3 loop is CSAPILAYNEQFF. For the CDR3, the DNA is TGCAGTGCCCCCATTTTGGCCTACAATGAGCAGTTCTTC.

This chain links TRBV25-1 with TRBJ2-4, with 7 bases that match TRBD2. Germline V gene sequence: CDR1 MGHDK, CDR2 SYGVNS. The CDR3 extends over 12 amino acids. Trimming at V came to 4 bases and at J to 6 bases, leaving 0 bases not matched to a gene. The chain's CDR3 is CASSGEGNIQYF. The CDR3 nucleotides are TGTGCCAGCAGTGGGGAGGGAAACATTCAGTACTTC.

The chain carries TRBV4-2 and TRBJ2-7; 8 nucleotides match TRBD2. Germline lookup yields CDR1 LGHNA and CDR2 YNFKEQ. V lost 3 bases, J lost 2 bases, and 9 bases stayed unmatched. CDR3 length: 16 residues. In DNA form, the CDR3 reads TGTGCCAGCAGCCAGGAGGAGCGGGGGCCCCCCTACGAGCAGTACTTC. Its translation is CASSQEERGPPYEQYF.

This chain connects TRBV20-1 to TRBJ2-1; TRBD2 matches 7 bases. CDR3 length equals 13 residues. Germline V lookup: CDR1 DFQATT, CDR2 SNEGSKA (reference sequence). In nucleotides, the CDR3 is TGCAGGGGCTCCTCGCGGGGGAGAGGGGAGCAGTTCTTC. Translation: CRGSSRGRGEQFF.

As DNA, the CDR3 is TGTGCCAGCAGCCGCAATGGAAACACCATATATTTT. Translated: CASSRNGNTIYF. J is TRBJ1-3 and V is TRBV6-5; D is undetermined. The CDR3 has 12 residues. V was shortened by 6 bases and J by 3 bases, with 6 bases between the two germline ends. Looked up from germline, CDR1 is MNHEY and CDR2 is SVGAGI.

The chain employs TRBV7-2 and TRBJ2-5; perhaps TRBD2 as D (6 bases). Germline V CDR1 and CDR2: SGHTA, FQGNSA. V was cut by 0 bases and J by 5 bases, with 16 bases left in between. The CDR3 runs to 16 residues. CDR3 sequence (DNA): TGTGCCAGCAGCTTAGCCCGACGTGGGGGGTCGGAGACCCAGTACTTC. It codes for CASSLARRGGSETQYF.